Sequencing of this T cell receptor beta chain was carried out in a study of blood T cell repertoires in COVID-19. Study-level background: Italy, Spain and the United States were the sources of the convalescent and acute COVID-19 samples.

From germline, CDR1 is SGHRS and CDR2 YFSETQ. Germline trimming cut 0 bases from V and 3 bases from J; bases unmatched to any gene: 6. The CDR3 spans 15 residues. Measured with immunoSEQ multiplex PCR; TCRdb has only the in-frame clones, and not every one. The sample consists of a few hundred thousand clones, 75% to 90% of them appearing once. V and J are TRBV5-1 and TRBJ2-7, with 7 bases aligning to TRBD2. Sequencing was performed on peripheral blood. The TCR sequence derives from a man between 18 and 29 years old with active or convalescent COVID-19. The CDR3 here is CASSLVPGGYYEQYF. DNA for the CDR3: TGCGCCAGCAGCTTGGTTCCGGGGGGATACTACGAGCAGTACTTC.